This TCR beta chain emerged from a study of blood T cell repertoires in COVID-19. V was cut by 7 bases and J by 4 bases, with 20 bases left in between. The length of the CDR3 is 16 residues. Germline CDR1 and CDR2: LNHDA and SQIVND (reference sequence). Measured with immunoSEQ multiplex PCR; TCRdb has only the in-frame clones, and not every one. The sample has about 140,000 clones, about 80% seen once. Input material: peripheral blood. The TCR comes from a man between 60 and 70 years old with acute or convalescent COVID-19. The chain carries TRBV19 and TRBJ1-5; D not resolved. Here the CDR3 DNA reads TGTGCCAGTACCGAACCCCCGGGCGGGGTTAATCAGCCCCAGCATTTT. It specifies CASTEPPGGVNQPQHF.